Included here is one T cell receptor beta chain sequence, with context. Study processing details: Nucleated cell counts were estimated from reference gene primer amplification. Generated by immunoSEQ multiplex PCR, the TCRdb table keeps only in-frame clones and is missing some. V and J calls and clone size are copied from that table; D and trimming were computed from the DNA. The table records 200,000 to 300,000 clones, approximately 85% of them present only once. V lost 3 bases to trimming and J lost 4 bases, with 12 bases between them. This CDR3 contains 13 residues. Germline CDR1 and CDR2: DFQATT and SNEGSKA (reference sequence). The data derive from a study of blood T cell repertoires in COVID-19. Study information: Sources were T cells, B-cell-depleted T cells, or PBMCs; the material itself was cDNA or gDNA.

The material sequenced was peripheral blood. The chain uses TRBV20-1 and TRBJ1-2, with D possibly matching TRBD1 (5 bases). The TCR was taken from a man older than 75 with acute or convalescent COVID-19. This CDR3 is CSASLGRGYGYTF. Here the CDR3 DNA reads TGCAGTGCTAGTTTGGGGCGCGGCTATGGCTACACCTTC.